These T cell receptor beta chains were read from a single sample in a study of T-cell reconstitution after alpha-beta-depleted transplantation in children. TCRdb reprocessed the PCR reads with MiXCR, giving one entry per CDR3 protein. The sample lists roughly 500,000 distinct CDR3 sequences; around 12% were seen once. The sequencing used PBMCs from the stem cell graft donor, collected from the stem cell graft. These receptors all stem from a human donor who donated a stem cell graft to a child with combined immunodeficiency. The CDR3 runs from the conserved cysteine through the conserved F or W. The D gene is left open where the match is weak. Clone size is not always given. Where it is, it says once, few, many or a class for expanded clones.

clone_size	d_call	v_call	j_call	cdr3_nt	cdr3_aa
-	-	TRBV13	TRBJ2-7	TGTGCCAGCAGGGGGGGAAAGAGGGGACTCTACGAGCAGTACTTC	CASRGGKRGLYEQYF
few	-	TRBV5-1	TRBJ2-1	TGCGCCAGCAGCGGAGGTATCACCTACAATGAGCAGTTCTTC	CASSGGITYNEQFF
few	-	TRBV5-5	TRBJ2-5	TGTGCCAGCAGCATTACAGAGGAGACCCAGTACTTC	CASSITEETQYF
many	TRBD2	TRBV29-1	TRBJ2-5	TGCAGCGTAAATGAACTAGCGGGAGAAGGGACCCAGTACTTC	CSVNELAGEGTQYF
many	-	TRBV5-6	TRBJ2-1	TGTGCCAGCAGCTTTGGCGTAAATGAGCAGTTCTTC	CASSFGVNEQFF
many	TRBD2	TRBV10-3	TRBJ2-3	TGTGCCATCAGTGAAGCTAGCGGGAGGGCCGGAGATACGCAGTATTTT	CAISEASGRAGDTQYF
-	-	TRBV12-3/TRBV12-4	TRBJ1-2	TGTGCCAGCAGTCCTTATCGTAACTATGGCTACACCTTC	CASSPYRNYGYTF
-	-	TRBV29-1	TRBJ2-2	TGCAGCGTCGGTCCCAGACGGGGCGGGGAGCTGTTTTTT	CSVGPRRGGELFF
-	TRBD1	TRBV12-3/TRBV12-4	TRBJ2-2	TGTGCCAGCCTCTCCCGGGACAGGGATTTCACCGGGGAGCTGTTTTTT	CASLSRDRDFTGELFF
few	-	TRBV12-3/TRBV12-4	TRBJ1-2	TGTGCCAGCAGGAGCATCGACAAATCTAACTATGGCTACACCTTC	CASRSIDKSNYGYTF
few	-	TRBV6-1	TRBJ2-7	TGTGCCAGCAGCGGAGGACTAACCCCTCCCTACGAGCAGTACTTC	CASSGGLTPPYEQYF
-	TRBD2	TRBV20-1	TRBJ2-5	TGCAGTGCTAGAGATTTAGGACTAGCAAAGGAACCGACCCAGTACTTC	CSARDLGLAKEPTQYF
-	TRBD2	TRBV10-3	TRBJ2-7	TGTGCCATCAGCCCGGGACTAGCTGCGTCCTACGAGCAGTACTTC	CAISPGLAASYEQYF
-	-	TRBV20-1	TRBJ2-1	TGCAGTGCTAGGCTGACTAGTCACCATGAGCAGTTCTTC	CSARLTSHHEQFF
-	TRBD2	TRBV11-2	TRBJ2-1	TGTGCCAGCAGCCCCAAAATGGTAGCGGGGGGCGTTTGGGAGCAGTTCTTC	CASSPKMVAGGVWEQFF
few	TRBD2	TRBV28	TRBJ2-5	TGTGCCAGCAGTTTATACGGGGGGGCCGTTTGGGAGACCCAGTACTTC	CASSLYGGAVWETQYF
many	TRBD2	TRBV6-1	TRBJ2-1	TGTGCCAGCATCCCCCCCACCGGGACTACCCCCTACAATGAGCAGTTCTTC	CASIPPTGTTPYNEQFF
many	TRBD1	TRBV29-1	TRBJ2-3	TGCAGCGAGACGACAGGGGGCACAGATACGCAGTATTTT	CSETTGGTDTQYF
few	-	TRBV7-2	TRBJ2-4	TGTGCCAGCAGCTTAGCAGGGGTCACAAACATTCAGTACTTC	CASSLAGVTNIQYF
few	-	TRBV18	TRBJ1-2	TGTGCCAGCTCACCAGAATTCGGGGTAAAGACTAACTATGGCTACACCTTC	CASSPEFGVKTNYGYTF
many	TRBD2	TRBV27	TRBJ2-1	TGTGCCAGCAGTCCGCGACTAGCGGGAGGTACGAGCTCCTACAATGAGCAGTTCTTC	CASSPRLAGGTSSYNEQFF
-	-	TRBV15	TRBJ2-6	TGTGGCACCAGCTCTTTGTTGGGGGCTGGGGCCAACGTCCTGACTTTC	CGTSSLLGAGANVLTF
many	TRBD2	TRBV12-3/TRBV12-4	TRBJ2-1	TGTGCCAGCAGGACTAGCGGAACCTACAATGAGCAGTTCTTC	CASRTSGTYNEQFF
many	-	TRBV12-3/TRBV12-4	TRBJ1-1	TGTGCCAGCAGTTTAGCGCTAAATAGGAACACTGAAGCTTTCTTT	CASSLALNRNTEAFF
few	TRBD2	TRBV11-1	TRBJ2-1	TGTGCCAGCAGCTCGGGACTAGCGGGGGGGCCAGTCGGCAATGAGCAGTTCTTC	CASSSGLAGGPVGNEQFF
few	-	TRBV9	TRBJ1-6	TGTGCCAGCAGCGGATCGGGAGGTGGTAATTCACCCCTCCACTTT	CASSGSGGGNSPLHF
many	TRBD2	TRBV12-3/TRBV12-4	TRBJ2-1	TGTGCCAGCAGTATGGGACTAGCGGCATACAATGAGCAGTTCTTC	CASSMGLAAYNEQFF
many	-	TRBV5-1	TRBJ2-1	TGCGCCAGCAGCTCTCCGGGCCCTTCCTACAATGAGCAGTTCTTC	CASSSPGPSYNEQFF
many	-	TRBV20-1	TRBJ1-4	TGCAGTGCAGGACGGGTGGGTGAAAAACTGTTTTTT	CSAGRVGEKLFF
few	-	TRBV5-1	TRBJ2-1	TGCGCCAGCAGCCCGGCCACTCAGACCTTTAATGAGCAGTTCTTC	CASSPATQTFNEQFF
few	TRBD1	TRBV4-2	TRBJ1-6	TGTGCCAGCAGCCAATCTACCGGACAGGATAATTCACCCCTCCACTTT	CASSQSTGQDNSPLHF
many	-	TRBV7-2	TRBJ2-3	TGTGCCAGCAGCCCTTTCTCAGATACGCAGTATTTT	CASSPFSDTQYF
few	-	TRBV5-1	TRBJ1-4	TGCGCCAGCACTGGACCGACAAATGAAAAACTGTTTTTT	CASTGPTNEKLFF
many	-	TRBV5-1	TRBJ2-5	TGCGCCAGCAGCTCGAAACAGGGAGAGCTTGGGGAGACCCAGTACTTC	CASSSKQGELGETQYF
few	-	TRBV7-8	TRBJ2-3	TGTGCCAGCAGCTCCGGGGCAGTAGATACGCAGTATTTT	CASSSGAVDTQYF
few	TRBD2	TRBV12-5	TRBJ2-5	TGTGCTAGTGGTTTGGTAATGGCGGGGGGCCAAGAGACCCAGTACTTC	CASGLVMAGGQETQYF
few	-	TRBV9	TRBJ2-5	TGTGCCAGCAGCGTAGTTCCGCTCGTGGGAGGACAAGAGACCCAGTACTTC	CASSVVPLVGGQETQYF
-	-	TRBV7-9	TRBJ2-5	TGTGCCAGCAGCCAAACAGCCCGCGAGACCCAGTACTTC	CASSQTARETQYF
many	TRBD2	TRBV10-3	TRBJ2-5	TGTGCCATCAGTGAGTCCCTAGCGGGAGGGCCCTCCGAGACCCAGTACTTC	CAISESLAGGPSETQYF
many	-	TRBV29-1	TRBJ1-5	TGCAGCGTTTCACCGGGGCGGGATCAGCCCCAGCATTTT	CSVSPGRDQPQHF
-	-	TRBV5-3	TRBJ2-1	TGTGCCAGAAGCTCCCCGGGGGGCAGGTCCTACAATGAGCAGTTCTTC	CARSSPGGRSYNEQFF
many	-	TRBV6-4	TRBJ2-2	TGTGCCAGCAGTGAAAACCGAGACACCGGGGAGCTGTTTTTT	CASSENRDTGELFF
many	TRBD1	TRBV4-2	TRBJ2-1	TGTGCCAGCAGCTCAGGGACAGGGGTCTACAATGAGCAGTTCTTC	CASSSGTGVYNEQFF
-	TRBD2	TRBV20-1	TRBJ2-1	TGCAGTGCACCAATCCCCGGGAGGGATGAGCAGTTCTTC	CSAPIPGRDEQFF
-	-	TRBV28	TRBJ2-6	TGTGCCAGCAGTAAACCGTCAGGGTCTTTTAAACTCGAGGCCAACGTCCTGACTTTC	CASSKPSGSFKLEANVLTF
few	-	TRBV20-1	TRBJ1-5	TGCAGTGCTAGAAGGGCAGCGGGCCATCAGCCCCAGCATTTT	CSARRAAGHQPQHF
-	-	TRBV12-3/TRBV12-4	TRBJ1-1	TGTGCCAGCAGTTCAGGGGAAGCTTTCTTT	CASSSGEAFF
few	TRBD2	TRBV27	TRBJ2-5	TGTGCCAGCAGTACCCGACTAGCGGGAGGGCCGGGGTGGGCAGAGACCCAGTACTTC	CASSTRLAGGPGWAETQYF
few	-	TRBV2	TRBJ2-7	TGTGCCAGCAGGGAGGGTGGCAACGAGCAGTACTTC	CASREGGNEQYF
few	-	TRBV20-1	TRBJ2-7	TGCAGTGCTAGAAACTGGAGCTCCTACGAGCAGTACTTC	CSARNWSSYEQYF
-	-	TRBV12-3/TRBV12-4	TRBJ1-2	TGTGCCAGCAGTTTTGTGCTCAGGGTCCCTTCTGGCTACACCTTC	CASSFVLRVPSGYTF
-	TRBD2	TRBV9	TRBJ2-5	TGTGCCAGCACCCCGGATGGGGAGGGAGAGACCCAGTACTTC	CASTPDGEGETQYF
many	-	TRBV28	TRBJ2-1	TGTGCCAGCAGTTTCTCGGACTCCTACAATGAGCAGTTCTTC	CASSFSDSYNEQFF
many	-	TRBV5-1	TRBJ2-1	TGCGCCAGCAGGGGACTGTGGGACAATGAGCAGTTCTTC	CASRGLWDNEQFF
few	TRBD1	TRBV7-3	TRBJ2-2	TGTGCCAGCAGCCTCACGGGACAGGGGAACACCGGGGAGCTGTTTTTT	CASSLTGQGNTGELFF
few	-	TRBV29-1	TRBJ2-3	TGCAGCGCACTAGGGTTCGGACCTTTAGCGGCAGATACGCAGTATTTT	CSALGFGPLAADTQYF
many	TRBD2	TRBV3-1	TRBJ2-1	TGTGCCAGCAGCCCCCAGACTAGCGGGGGGGCAGAGTACAATGAGCAGTTCTTC	CASSPQTSGGAEYNEQFF
-	-	TRBV5-1	TRBJ1-2	TGCGCCAGCAGCCTGGGGGGGGGCCGGAACTATGGCTACACCTTC	CASSLGGGRNYGYTF
many	TRBD2	TRBV12-3/TRBV12-4	TRBJ2-3	TGTGCCAGCAGACCCTCATACGGGGGGGATACGCAGTATTTT	CASRPSYGGDTQYF
many	-	TRBV2	TRBJ2-1	TGTGCCAGCAGGACACAGGGTATCGAGCAGTTCTTC	CASRTQGIEQFF